This passage covers 30 T cell receptor beta chains from one sample sequenced in a study of shared clonotypes between healthy human individuals. TCRdb keeps only in-frame clones here, not all; method: immunoSEQ multiplex PCR. The repertoire holds approximately 1,000,000 clones, with 60% to 85% as singletons. The sequenced material came from memory CD4+ T cells from PBMCs. Sample subset: CD45RA-negative fraction. These TCRs come from a man aged 18 to 30 in good health. Some clones in this sample may be carry-over from other donors' samples.

This clone was found once. The V and J genes are TRBV29-1 and TRBJ2-5, with D unresolved. Germline lookup yields CDR1 SQVTM and CDR2 ANQGSEA. The CDR3 totals 14 residues. Trimming left V 4 bases short and J 2 bases short, with 14 bases between. CDR3 in amino acids: CSVVPGDSQETQYF. In DNA form, the CDR3 reads TGCAGCGTTGTCCCTGGCGACTCACAAGAGACCCAGTACTTC.

The chain employs TRBV4-2 and TRBJ1-3; 7 positions agree with TRBD1. CDR3 length: 17 residues. The trim removed 0 bases at V and 2 bases at J, leaving 7 bases unmatched. CDR1 and CDR2 from the germline V gene are LGHNA and YNFKEQ. This CDR3 is CASSQDSNRGPGNTIYF. In DNA form, the CDR3 reads TGTGCCAGCAGCCAAGATAGTAACAGGGGCCCTGGAAACACCATATATTTT.

The CDR3 reads CASSFIPGQGVYGYTF. The CDR3 DNA reads as TGTGCCAGCAGTTTCATACCGGGACAGGGAGTCTATGGCTACACCTTC. The chain combines TRBV28 with TRBJ1-2; 9 bases are a match to TRBD1. Germline V lookup: CDR1 MDHEN, CDR2 SYDVKM. The CDR3 loop spans 16 amino acids. V lost 3 bases, J lost 4 bases, and 9 bases stayed unmatched.

The chain has TRBV30 and TRBJ1-6, with D unresolved. The germline V gene encodes CDR1 GTSNPN and CDR2 SVGIG (reference sequence). This CDR3 is built from 14 residues. V lost 0 bases and J 4 bases, leaving 7 bases between the germline ends. The CDR3 region is CAWSVVTYNSPLHF. The CDR3 DNA is TGTGCCTGGAGTGTAGTGACTTATAATTCACCCCTCCACTTT.

The rearrangement links TRBV4-3 to TRBJ2-3; unclear D gene. This CDR3 has 14 residues. Germline loops: CDR1 LGHNA, CDR2 YSLEER. The germline V and J ends were trimmed by 0 bases and 2 bases, with 6 bases remaining between them. CDR3 coding DNA: TGCGCCAGCAGCCAAGACGCTAACACAGATACGCAGTATTTT. It yields the protein CASSQDANTDTQYF.

This sequence joins TRBV5-6 and TRBJ1-5; no reliable D call. The CDR3 has 16 residues. The germline CDR1 and CDR2 sequences are SGHDT and YYEEEE. V lost 2 bases and J lost 3, with 15 bases in between. CDR3: CASSFGPRQDNQPQHF. Written as DNA, the CDR3 is TGTGCCAGCAGCTTCGGGCCCCGCCAGGACAATCAGCCCCAGCATTTT.

The V call is TRBV11-1, the J call TRBJ2-1, with D possibly TRBD1 on 6 matching bases. Germline lookup yields CDR1 SGHAT and CDR2 FQDESV (reference sequence). The CDR3 runs 13 residues. V dropped 6 bases and J dropped 11 bases, with 17 bases sitting between them. In DNA, the CDR3 is TGTGCCAGCAGGGGTCAGGGGATTAGGAAGCAGTTCTTC. This codes for CASRGQGIRKQFF.

The CDR3 DNA reads as TGTGCCAGCGAGAGACAGGTGTCCCTCCACTTT. It yields the protein CASERQVSLHF. The chain uses TRBV2 and TRBJ1-6; D is perhaps TRBD1 (6 bases). Per germline, CDR1 SNHLY and CDR2 FYNNEI. Between the trimmed V and J ends, which lost 8 bases and 14 bases, there was a span of 13 bases. The CDR3 runs 11 residues.

The chain has TRBV15 and TRBJ1-2; 9 bases match TRBD1. Germline V gene data show CDR1 as LNHNV and CDR2 as YYDKDF (reference sequence). This CDR3 is 15 amino acids long. Trimming cost V 1 base and J 2 bases; bases outside gene matches: 2. The CDR3: CATSRATGGNYGYTF. For the CDR3, the DNA is TGTGCCACCAGCAGAGCGACAGGGGGAAACTATGGCTACACCTTC.

The chain is built from TRBV9 and TRBJ2-7; no clear D gene. The germline CDR1 and CDR2 sequences are SGDLS and YYNGEE. V was shortened by 0 bases and J by 2 bases, with 6 bases between the two germline ends. The length of the CDR3 is 13 residues. The CDR3 region has the DNA TGTGCCAGCAGCGTAGGGCCCACCTACGAGCAGTACTTC. Protein sequence: CASSVGPTYEQYF.

The rearrangement links TRBV6-1 to TRBJ2-2; D gene ambiguous. The CDR3 extends over 14 amino acids. Germline lookup yields CDR1 MNHNS and CDR2 SASEGT. The ends were cut back, 10 bases at V and 5 bases at J, with 17 bases in the middle. CDR3 region: CATLKQGPTGELFF. The CDR3, as DNA: TGTGCCACCTTAAAACAAGGCCCAACCGGGGAGCTGTTTTTT.

V is TRBV28 and J is TRBJ1-1; possible D gene TRBD1, 6 bases. The V end was cut by 3 bases, the J end by 9 bases, with 11 bases between. Germline loops: CDR1 MDHEN, CDR2 SYDVKM. The CDR3 is made up of 12 amino acids. CDR3 in amino acids: CASSFLGGQAFF. The CDR3, as DNA: TGTGCCAGCAGTTTCTTGGGGGGGCAAGCTTTCTTT.

The rearrangement uses TRBV9 and TRBJ2-7; tentatively, D is TRBD2 (5 bases). This CDR3 contains 14 residues. The ends were cut back, 0 bases at V and 3 bases at J, with 10 bases in the middle. Germline CDR1 reads SGDLS; CDR2 reads YYNGEE. The CDR3, as DNA: TGTGCCAGCAGCGTAGGAGGGCCGCTCTACGAGCAGTACTTC. This sequence encodes CASSVGGPLYEQYF.

The chain couples TRBV5-6 to TRBJ2-3; no clear D. This CDR3 region has 15 residues. CDR1 and CDR2 (germline): SGHDT, YYEEEE. The V end was cut by 4 bases, the J end by 2 bases, with 14 bases between. CDR3 nucleotides: TGTGCCAGCAGCCCAGATACGTCTTACACAGATACGCAGTATTTT. Protein sequence: CASSPDTSYTDTQYF.

The chain couples TRBV19 to TRBJ2-5; 14 nucleotides align to TRBD2. With 4 bases clipped from V and 4 bases from J, the junction kept 5 bases outside the gene matches. Per germline, CDR1 LNHDA and CDR2 SQIVND (reference sequence). This CDR3 has 16 amino acids. The CDR3 loop is CASSRRTSGRRETQYF. DNA of the CDR3: TGTGCCAGTAGTAGAAGGACTAGCGGGAGGAGAGAGACCCAGTACTTC.

This clone came up once. V and J are TRBV20-1 and TRBJ1-1; D remains unclear. The germline CDR1 and CDR2 sequences are DFQATT and SNEGSKA (reference sequence). The V end was cut by 6 bases, the J end by 10 bases, with 15 bases between. The CDR3 spans 11 residues. CDR3 in DNA: TGCAGTGCCCCAGGACCCCGGGGAGCTTTCTTT. This gives the protein CSAPGPRGAFF.

Of note for this clone: The same CDR3 is also encoded by other DNA sequences in this sample. The rearrangement uses TRBV11-2 and TRBJ2-1; D not resolved. Trimming left V 5 bases short and J 7 bases short, with 6 bases between. CDR1 is SGHAT and CDR2 is FQNNGV in the germline V gene. There are 11 residues in the CDR3. Here the CDR3 DNA reads TGTGCCAGCAGCCTTCAGAATGAGCAGTTCTTC. This encodes CASSLQNEQFF.

The rearrangement links TRBV6-1 to TRBJ2-5, with D uncertain. The CDR3 extends over 13 amino acids. V was shortened by 1 base and J by 7 bases, with 10 bases between the two germline ends. Germline V gives CDR1 MNHNS, CDR2 SASEGT. The CDR3 sequence is CASSEVTQVTQYF. CDR3 coding DNA: TGTGCCAGCAGTGAAGTAACCCAGGTGACCCAGTACTTC.

The genes are TRBV2 and TRBJ1-2; perhaps TRBD1 as D (5 bases). The CDR3 runs to 12 residues. Germline CDR1 is SNHLY and CDR2 is FYNNEI. Trimming cost V 6 bases and J 4 bases, with 9 bases left between them. CDR3 region: CASRGQGYGYTF. CDR3 nucleotides: TGTGCCAGCAGGGGGCAGGGCTATGGCTACACCTTC.

CDR3 amino acids: CASSLVFSVETQYF. Here the CDR3 DNA reads TGTGCCAGCAGCTTAGTGTTTAGCGTAGAGACCCAGTACTTC. The rearrangement joins TRBV11-2 to TRBJ2-5; D is perhaps TRBD2 (5 bases). V was cut by 1 base and J by 4 bases, with 10 bases left in between. The CDR3 is 14 residues long. The germline gives CDR1 SGHAT, CDR2 FQNNGV.

In its sample, this clone was seen a few times. The rearrangement uses TRBV7-2 and TRBJ1-1; D not resolved. The germline V gene encodes CDR1 SGHTA and CDR2 FQGNSA. Trimming shortened V by 4 bases and J by 2 bases, and 5 bases separated the two germline ends. CDR3 length: 12 amino acids. CDR3 coding DNA: TGTGCCAGCAGCTCGGTAAACACTGAAGCTTTCTTT. Translation: CASSSVNTEAFF.

The CDR3 loop is CASSPFMGSEQYF. Written as DNA, the CDR3 is TGTGCCAGCAGCCCCTTCATGGGTTCCGAGCAGTACTTC. J is TRBJ2-7 and V is TRBV9; D remains ambiguous. Looked up from germline, CDR1 is SGDLS and CDR2 is YYNGEE. This CDR3 region has 13 residues. V gave up 4 bases and J gave up 6 bases, with 14 bases separating them.

The chain combines TRBV5-1 with TRBJ1-2; 8 nucleotides line up with TRBD1. This CDR3 is 17 amino acids long. Unmatched junction bases numbered 13, after V lost 4 bases and J lost 2 bases. The germline CDR1 and CDR2 sequences are SGHRS and YFSETQ. CDR3 DNA sequence: TGCGCCAGCAGCAAAACCGGGACAGGACGGGGCAACTATGGCTACACCTTC. Its protein is CASSKTGTGRGNYGYTF.

The rearrangement joins TRBV18 to TRBJ2-1, with 7 bases aligning to TRBD2. Per germline, CDR1 KGHSH and CDR2 LQKENI. The CDR3 length is 13 residues. Trimming cost V 3 bases and J 15 bases; bases outside gene matches: 11. The CDR3 nucleotides read TGTGCCAGCTCACCTAACTCGGGGGGTCTAGCGTTCTTC. Protein sequence: CASSPNSGGLAFF.

The chain couples TRBV7-9 to TRBJ2-1; 11 positions agree with TRBD2. Germline trimming cut 4 bases from V and 9 bases from J; bases unmatched to any gene: 8. The CDR3 spans 15 residues. CDR1 and CDR2 (germline): SEHNR, FQNEAQ (reference sequence). CDR3 amino acids: CASSSIGTSGSEQFF. The CDR3 bases are TGTGCCAGCAGCTCAATCGGGACTAGCGGTAGTGAGCAGTTCTTC.

This chain joins TRBV6-4 and TRBJ2-7, with D maybe TRBD2 (5 bases). With 5 bases removed from V and 9 bases from J, the gap between germline ends came to 11 bases. The CDR3 loop spans 11 amino acids. The germline V gene encodes CDR1 MRHNA and CDR2 SNTAGT. The CDR3 bases are TGTGCCAGCAGTTGGGGAGACGGGCAGTACTTC. This codes for CASSWGDGQYF.

The chain employs TRBV5-7 and TRBJ1-5, with 8 nucleotides matching TRBD1. TRBV5-7 is flagged as an ORF with uncertain function. The CDR3 is 17 residues long. The J segment lost 0 bases and the V segment lost 0 bases, leaving 5 bases of the junction unmatched. CDR3 residues: CASSLVRTGNSNQPQHF. The CDR3 DNA follows: TGTGCCAGCAGCTTGGTAAGGACAGGGAATAGCAATCAGCCCCAGCATTTT.

V and J are TRBV7-2 and TRBJ1-2; the match to TRBD1 covers 12 bases. The CDR3 runs 15 residues. Trimming removed 5 bases from V and 8 bases from J; junction bases left unmatched: 9. The V gene's germline CDR1 is SGHTA and CDR2 FQGNSA. This CDR3 reads CASSPTAGTGGGYTF. The CDR3 coding sequence is TGTGCCAGCAGCCCCACGGCGGGGACAGGGGGCGGCTACACCTTC.

V is TRBV10-3 and J is TRBJ2-5, with TRBD2 identical over 7 bases. Germline CDR1 is ENHRY and CDR2 is SYGVKD. The CDR3 has 16 residues. The J segment lost 3 bases and the V segment lost 3 bases, leaving 10 bases of the junction unmatched. The CDR3 DNA is TGTGCCATCAGTGAACCGGTAGCGGGTCAGGAAGAGACCCAGTACTTC. The encoded protein is CAISEPVAGQEETQYF.

This clone was seen repeatedly, ten times or more. The genes are TRBV28 and TRBJ2-7; D call uncertain. The CDR3 spans 13 residues. Deletions cut 2 bases from V and 3 bases from J, with 8 bases between. CDR1 and CDR2 (germline): MDHEN, SYDVKM. The CDR3 is CASSLIASYEQYF. CDR3 bases: TGTGCCAGCAGTTTAATCGCTAGCTACGAGCAGTACTTC. The full variable domain, in which reference TRBV28 and TRBJ2-7 provide the parts outside the CDR3, is DVKVTQSSRYLVKRTGEKVFLECVQDMDHENMFWYRQDPGLGLRLIYFSYDVKMKEKGDIPEGYSVSREKKERFSLILESASTNQTSMYLCASSLIASYEQYFGPGTRLTVT.